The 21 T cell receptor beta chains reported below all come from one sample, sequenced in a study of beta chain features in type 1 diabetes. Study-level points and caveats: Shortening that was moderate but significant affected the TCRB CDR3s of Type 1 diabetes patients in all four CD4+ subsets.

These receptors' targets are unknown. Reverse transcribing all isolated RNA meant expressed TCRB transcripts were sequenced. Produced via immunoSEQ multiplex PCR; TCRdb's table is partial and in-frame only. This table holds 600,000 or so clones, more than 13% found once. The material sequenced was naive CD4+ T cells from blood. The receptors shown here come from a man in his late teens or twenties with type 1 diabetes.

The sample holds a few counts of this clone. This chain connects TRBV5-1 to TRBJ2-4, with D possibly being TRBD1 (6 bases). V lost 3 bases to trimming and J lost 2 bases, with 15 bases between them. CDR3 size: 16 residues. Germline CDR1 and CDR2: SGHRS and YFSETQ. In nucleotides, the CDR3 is TGCGCCAGCAGCTCTCCAGGGGATTCAACCAAAAACATTCAGTACTTC. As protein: CASSSPGDSTKNIQYF.

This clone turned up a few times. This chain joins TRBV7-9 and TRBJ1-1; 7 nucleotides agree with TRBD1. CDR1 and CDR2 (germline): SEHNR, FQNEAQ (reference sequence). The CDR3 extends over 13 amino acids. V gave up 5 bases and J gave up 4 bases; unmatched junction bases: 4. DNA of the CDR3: TGTGCCAGCAGCAGGGACAGTTCCACTGAAGCTTTCTTT. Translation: CASSRDSSTEAFF.

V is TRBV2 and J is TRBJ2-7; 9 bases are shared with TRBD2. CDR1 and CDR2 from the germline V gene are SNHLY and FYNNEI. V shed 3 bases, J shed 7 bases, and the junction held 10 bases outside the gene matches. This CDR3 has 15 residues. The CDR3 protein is CASSEEGLAGREQYF. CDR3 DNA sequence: TGTGCCAGCAGTGAGGAGGGGCTAGCGGGACGGGAGCAGTACTTC.

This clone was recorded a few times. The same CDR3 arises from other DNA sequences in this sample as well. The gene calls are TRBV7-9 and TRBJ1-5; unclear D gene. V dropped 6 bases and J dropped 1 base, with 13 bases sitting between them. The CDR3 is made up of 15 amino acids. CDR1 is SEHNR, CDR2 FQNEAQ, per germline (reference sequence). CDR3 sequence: CASSPRGGSNQPQHF. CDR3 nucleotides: TGTGCCAGCAGTCCGCGGGGTGGGAGCAATCAGCCCCAGCATTTT.

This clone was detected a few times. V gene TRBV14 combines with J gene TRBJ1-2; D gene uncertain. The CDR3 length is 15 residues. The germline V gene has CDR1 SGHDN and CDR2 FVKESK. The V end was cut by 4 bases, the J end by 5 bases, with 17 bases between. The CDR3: CASSPPGGSSYGYTF. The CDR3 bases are TGTGCCAGCAGCCCCCCAGGAGGCAGTTCATATGGCTACACCTTC. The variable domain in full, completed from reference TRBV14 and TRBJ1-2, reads EAGVTQFPSHSVIEKGQTVTLRCDPISGHDNLYWYRRVMGKEIKFLLHFVKESKQDESGMPNNRFLAERTGGTYSTLKVQPAELEDSGVYFCASSPPGGSSYGYTFGSGTRLTVV.

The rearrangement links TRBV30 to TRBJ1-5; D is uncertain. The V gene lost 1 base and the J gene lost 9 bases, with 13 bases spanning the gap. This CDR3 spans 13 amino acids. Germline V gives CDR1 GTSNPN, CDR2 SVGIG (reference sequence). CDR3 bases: TGTGCCTGGAGTGCCCTTGGTAGCCGGCCCCAGCATTTT. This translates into CAWSALGSRPQHF.

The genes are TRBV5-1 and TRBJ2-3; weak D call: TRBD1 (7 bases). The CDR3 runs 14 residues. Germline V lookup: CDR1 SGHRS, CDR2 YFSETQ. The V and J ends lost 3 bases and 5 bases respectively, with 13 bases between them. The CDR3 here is CASSSRQGGDTQYF. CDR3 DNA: TGCGCCAGCAGCTCAAGGCAGGGGGGAGATACGCAGTATTTT. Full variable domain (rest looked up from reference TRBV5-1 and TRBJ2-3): KAGVTQTPRYLIKTRGQQVTLSCSPISGHRSVSWYQQTPGQGLQFLFEYFSETQRNKGNFPGRFSGRQFSNSRSEMNVSTLELGDSALYLCASSSRQGGDTQYFGPGTRLTVL.

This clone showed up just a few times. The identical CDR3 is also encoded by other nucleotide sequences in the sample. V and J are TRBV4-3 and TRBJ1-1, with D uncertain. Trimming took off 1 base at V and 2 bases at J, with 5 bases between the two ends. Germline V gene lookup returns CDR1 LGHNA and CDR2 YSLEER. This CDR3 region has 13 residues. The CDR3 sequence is CASSQGQNTEAFF. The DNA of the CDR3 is TGCGCCAGCAGCCAAGGGCAAAACACTGAAGCTTTCTTT.

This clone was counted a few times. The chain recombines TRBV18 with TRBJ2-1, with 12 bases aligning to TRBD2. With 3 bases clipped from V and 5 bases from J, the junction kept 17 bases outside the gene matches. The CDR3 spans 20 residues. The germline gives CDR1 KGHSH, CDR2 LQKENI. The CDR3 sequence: CASSPYPAATSGRGDNEQFF. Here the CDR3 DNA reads TGTGCCAGCTCACCTTATCCCGCGGCGACTAGCGGGAGAGGGGACAATGAGCAGTTCTTC.

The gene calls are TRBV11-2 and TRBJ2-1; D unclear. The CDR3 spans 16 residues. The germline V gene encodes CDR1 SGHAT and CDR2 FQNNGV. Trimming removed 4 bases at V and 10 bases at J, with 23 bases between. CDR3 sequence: CASSSPGRTTSPEQFF. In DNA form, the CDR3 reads TGTGCCAGCAGCTCCCCCGGCAGGACCACAAGCCCCGAGCAGTTCTTC.

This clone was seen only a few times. The CDR3, as DNA: TGTGCCTGGAGCCTCACAGTAAACTATGGCTACACCTTC. It translates to CAWSLTVNYGYTF. This rearrangement joins TRBV30 to TRBJ1-2, with no clear D. CDR3 length equals 13 residues. The ends were cut back, 3 bases at V and 2 bases at J, with 10 bases in the middle. CDR1 GTSNPN and CDR2 SVGIG come from the germline V gene (reference sequence).

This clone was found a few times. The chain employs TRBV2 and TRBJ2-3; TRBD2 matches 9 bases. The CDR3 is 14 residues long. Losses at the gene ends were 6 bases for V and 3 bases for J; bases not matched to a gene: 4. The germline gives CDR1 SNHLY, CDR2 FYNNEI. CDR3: CASSSTSGTDTQYF. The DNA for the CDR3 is TGTGCCAGCAGCTCGACTAGCGGTACAGATACGCAGTATTTT.

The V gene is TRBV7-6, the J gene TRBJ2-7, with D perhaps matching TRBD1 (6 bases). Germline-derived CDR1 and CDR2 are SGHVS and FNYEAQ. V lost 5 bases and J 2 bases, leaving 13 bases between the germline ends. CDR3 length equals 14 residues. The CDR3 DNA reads TGTGCCAGCAGCGGGGAAGGACAGACCTACGAGCAGTACTTC. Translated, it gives CASSGEGQTYEQYF.

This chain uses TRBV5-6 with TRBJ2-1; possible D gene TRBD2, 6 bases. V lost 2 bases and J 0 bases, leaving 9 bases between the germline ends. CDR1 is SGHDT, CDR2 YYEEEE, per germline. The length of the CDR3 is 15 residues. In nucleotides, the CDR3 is TGTGCCAGCAGCTTCAGACTAGACTCCTACAATGAGCAGTTCTTC. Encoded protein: CASSFRLDSYNEQFF.

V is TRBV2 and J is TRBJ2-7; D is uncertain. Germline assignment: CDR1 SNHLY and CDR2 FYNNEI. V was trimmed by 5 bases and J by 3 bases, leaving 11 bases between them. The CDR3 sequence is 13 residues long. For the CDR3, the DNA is TGTGCCAGCAGTCCCCGACTGATCTACGAGCAGTACTTC. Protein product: CASSPRLIYEQYF.

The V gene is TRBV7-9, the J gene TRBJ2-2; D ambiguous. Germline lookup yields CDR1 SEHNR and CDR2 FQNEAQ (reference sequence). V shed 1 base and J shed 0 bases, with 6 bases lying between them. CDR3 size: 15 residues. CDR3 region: CASSLEGANTGELFF. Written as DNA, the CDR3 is TGTGCCAGCAGCTTAGAGGGCGCGAACACCGGGGAGCTGTTTTTT.

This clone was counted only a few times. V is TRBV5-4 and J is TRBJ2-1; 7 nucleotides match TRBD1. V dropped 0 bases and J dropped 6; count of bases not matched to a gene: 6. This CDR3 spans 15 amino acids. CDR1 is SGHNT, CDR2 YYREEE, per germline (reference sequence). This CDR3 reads CASSLVSQGVNEQFF. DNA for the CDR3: TGTGCCAGCAGCTTGGTGAGCCAGGGGGTCAATGAGCAGTTCTTC. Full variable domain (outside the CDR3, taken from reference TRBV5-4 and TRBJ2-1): ETGVTQSPTHLIKTRGQQVTLRCSSQSGHNTVSWYQQALGQGPQFIFQYYREEENGRGNFPPRFSGLQFPNYSSELNVNALELDDSALYLCASSLVSQGVNEQFFGPGTRLTVL.

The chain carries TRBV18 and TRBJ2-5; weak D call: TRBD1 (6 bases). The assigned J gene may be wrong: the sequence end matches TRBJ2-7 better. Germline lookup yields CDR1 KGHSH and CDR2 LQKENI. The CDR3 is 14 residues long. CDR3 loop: CASSVDRLSYEQYF. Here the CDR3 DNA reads TGTGCCAGCTCAGTCGACAGGCTCTCCTACGAGCAGTACTTC.

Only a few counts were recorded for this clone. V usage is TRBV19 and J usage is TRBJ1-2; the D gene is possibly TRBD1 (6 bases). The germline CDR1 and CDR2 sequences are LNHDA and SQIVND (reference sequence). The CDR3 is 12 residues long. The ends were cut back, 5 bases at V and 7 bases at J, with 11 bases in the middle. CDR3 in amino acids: CASSLHRVGYTF. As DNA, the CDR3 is TGTGCCAGTAGTTTGCACAGGGTTGGCTACACCTTC.

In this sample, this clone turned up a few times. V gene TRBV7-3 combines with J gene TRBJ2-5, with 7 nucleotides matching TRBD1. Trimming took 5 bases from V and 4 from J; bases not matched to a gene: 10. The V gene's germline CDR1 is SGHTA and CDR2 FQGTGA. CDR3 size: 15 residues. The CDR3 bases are TGTGCCAGCAGCCTAGGGACAGCCCCCACAGAGACCCAGTACTTC. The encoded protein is CASSLGTAPTETQYF.

CDR3 region: CASSEYTGEANGYTF. For the CDR3, the DNA is TGTGCCAGCAGTGAATACACGGGGGAGGCAAATGGCTACACCTTC. V gene TRBV25-1 combines with J gene TRBJ1-2, with a tentative D call TRBD1 (5 bases). V lost 0 bases, J lost 6 bases, and 14 bases lay in between. The CDR3 sequence is 15 residues long. Germline CDR1 is MGHDK and CDR2 is SYGVNS.